These 31 T cell receptor beta chains came from one sample sequenced in a study of memory CD4+ T cells and cytomegalovirus serostatus. Single viable CD3+CD4+CD8-CD45RO+ cells were sorted as the memory CD4+ T cells. Using immunoSEQ multiplex PCR, the repertoire was profiled, and TCRdb retains in-frame clones only, with some absent. The table has about 92,000 clones, 80% seen once. Sequencing was performed on memory CD4+ T cells from blood. These TCRs come from an adult in good health and CMV-seropositive.

The J gene is TRBJ2-1, the V gene TRBV7-9; 8 positions agree with TRBD2. Germline-derived CDR1 and CDR2 are SEHNR and FQNEAQ (reference sequence). V lost 1 base and J lost 5; bases outside the gene matches: 10. This CDR3 region has 17 residues. CDR3 amino acids: CASSLGASGFPDNEQFF. CDR3 in DNA: TGTGCCAGCAGCTTAGGGGCTAGCGGGTTCCCTGACAATGAGCAGTTCTTC.

This clone was detected a few times. This chain uses TRBV18 with TRBJ1-2; weak D call: TRBD1 (5 bases). V was cut by 8 bases and J by 0 bases, with 13 bases left in between. This CDR3 is built from 14 residues. Germline loops: CDR1 KGHSH, CDR2 LQKENI. The CDR3 reads CASAGDLANYGYTF. CDR3 DNA sequence: TGTGCCAGCGCGGGGGACCTAGCTAACTATGGCTACACCTTC.

The chain employs TRBV6-1 and TRBJ1-5; the D gene is possibly TRBD1 (6 bases). CDR1 and CDR2 (germline): MNHNS, SASEGT. V lost 6 bases and J 2 bases, leaving 8 bases between the germline ends. The CDR3 covers 13 residues. CDR3 DNA: TGTGCCAGCAGCGCAGGGGGCAATCAGCCCCAGCATTTT. This gives the protein CASSAGGNQPQHF.

The table lists this clone with a few counts. V gene TRBV2 combines with J gene TRBJ1-1; the D gene is possibly TRBD1 (5 bases). This CDR3 contains 12 residues. V gave up 7 bases and J gave up 6 bases, with 12 bases separating them. From germline, CDR1 is SNHLY and CDR2 FYNNEI. The CDR3 protein is CASTSRTPEAFF. In DNA, the CDR3 is TGTGCCAGCACCTCGAGGACACCTGAAGCTTTCTTT. Combining the CDR3 with reference TRBV2 and TRBJ1-1 gives the whole variable domain EPEVTQTPSHQVTQMGQEVILRCVPISNHLYFYWYRQILGQKVEFLVSFYNNEISEKSEIFDDQFSVERPDGSNFTLKIRSTKLEDSAMYFCASTSRTPEAFFGQGTRLTVV.

V usage is TRBV15 and J usage is TRBJ2-3; 8 bases match TRBD1. The V gene end was trimmed by 3 bases and the J gene end by 6 bases; junction bases not matched to a gene: 5. This CDR3 region has 14 residues. Germline V CDR1 and CDR2: LNHNV, YYDKDF (reference sequence). CDR3 coding DNA: TGTGCCACCAGCAGGCGGACAGGGATCGATACGCAGTATTTT. This gives the protein CATSRRTGIDTQYF.

The chain recombines TRBV6-1 with TRBJ2-7; 10 nucleotides match TRBD2. The ends lost 8 bases at V and 2 bases at J; junction bases unmatched: 6. Germline V gene lookup returns CDR1 MNHNS and CDR2 SASEGT. The CDR3 has 14 amino acids. The CDR3 bases are TGTGCCAGCCGCCTAGCGGGGGTCGCCTACGAGCAGTACTTC. Translation: CASRLAGVAYEQYF.

V is TRBV7-2 and J is TRBJ2-7, with 7 bases fitting TRBD2. Germline V gives CDR1 SGHTA, CDR2 FQGNSA. The J segment lost 3 bases and the V segment lost 5 bases, leaving 10 bases of the junction unmatched. CDR3 length: 15 amino acids. CDR3 nucleotide sequence: TGTGCCAGCAGCCTAACCGGGACTACCGACTACGAGCAGTACTTC. This translates into CASSLTGTTDYEQYF.

V gene TRBV30 combines with J gene TRBJ2-1; D is possibly TRBD1 or TRBD2 (5 bases each). CDR3 size: 14 residues. Trimming left V 4 bases short and J 7 bases short, with 17 bases between. Looked up from germline, CDR1 is GTSNPN and CDR2 is SVGIG (reference sequence). The CDR3 protein is CAWTWTHGGNEQFF. Written as DNA, the CDR3 is TGTGCCTGGACGTGGACTCATGGGGGAAATGAGCAGTTCTTC.

This clone has a single count. The chain joins TRBV5-1 to TRBJ2-2, with 9 bases that match TRBD1. J was trimmed by 5 bases and V by 1 base; bases with no gene match: 3. This CDR3 region has 15 residues. Germline V gives CDR1 SGHRS, CDR2 YFSETQ. The CDR3 spells CASSLTGGYTGELFF. The CDR3 region has the DNA TGCGCCAGCAGCTTGACAGGGGGCTATACCGGGGAGCTGTTTTTT.

V gene TRBV7-9 combines with J gene TRBJ2-7; D remains ambiguous. Germline V gene data show CDR1 as SEHNR and CDR2 as FQNEAQ (reference sequence). The CDR3 extends over 13 amino acids. The V end lost 5 bases, the J end lost 6 bases, and 14 bases lay between the germline ends. The CDR3: CASSLDVLLEQYF. The CDR3 DNA follows: TGTGCCAGCAGCCTGGACGTACTCCTCGAGCAGTACTTC.

The V gene is TRBV11-2, the J gene TRBJ2-7; 7 bases agree with TRBD2. With 2 bases clipped from V and 5 bases from J, the junction kept 3 bases outside the gene matches. Germline CDR1 and CDR2: SGHAT and FQNNGV. CDR3 length: 13 amino acids. CDR3: CASSLSGGDEQYF. CDR3 DNA sequence: TGTGCCAGCAGCTTATCGGGAGGCGACGAGCAGTACTTC.

CDR3 residues: CASRGGGTEAFF. The CDR3, as DNA: TGCGCCAGCAGGGGTGGAGGCACTGAAGCTTTCTTT. The chain joins TRBV5-1 to TRBJ1-1, with unresolved D. The V gene's germline CDR1 is SGHRS and CDR2 YFSETQ. The CDR3 totals 12 residues. The germline V and J ends were trimmed by 5 bases and 4 bases, with 9 bases remaining between them.

This rearrangement joins TRBV11-1 to TRBJ2-7, with 7 bases lining up with TRBD1. The CDR3 consists of 14 residues. V lost 3 bases and J lost 6; bases outside the gene matches: 8. Germline V gives CDR1 SGHAT, CDR2 FQDESV (reference sequence). CDR3 bases: TGTGCCAGCAGCTTCACAGGGGAGATTGGCGAGCAGTACTTC. This sequence encodes CASSFTGEIGEQYF.

This chain uses TRBV7-8 with TRBJ1-1; 9 bases fit TRBD1. CDR3 length: 17 residues. J lost 4 bases, V lost 1 base, and 10 bases had no gene match. CDR1 is SGHVS and CDR2 is FQNEAQ in the germline V gene. The CDR3 region has the DNA TGTGCCAGCAGCTTAGTAACCCTATCGACAGGGGGCACTGAAGCTTTCTTT. Translated: CASSLVTLSTGGTEAFF. The full variable domain, with the rest looked up from reference TRBV7-8 and TRBJ1-1, is GAGVSQSPRYKVAKRGQDVALRCDPISGHVSLFWYQQALGQGPEFLTYFQNEAQLDKSGLPSDRFFAERPEGSVSTLKIQRTQQEDSAVYLCASSLVTLSTGGTEAFFGQGTRLTVV.

The V call is TRBV10-3, the J call TRBJ2-1; 12 nucleotides agree with TRBD2. CDR3 length equals 14 residues. J was trimmed by 8 bases and V by 6 bases; bases with no gene match: 5. Germline V gene sequence: CDR1 ENHRY, CDR2 SYGVKD. This CDR3 is CAIRTSGSFDEQFF. CDR3 bases: TGTGCCATCAGGACTAGCGGGAGTTTTGATGAGCAGTTCTTC.

This clone appeared a single time. The chain recombines TRBV9 with TRBJ2-5; 9 bases align to TRBD2. CDR1 SGDLS and CDR2 YYNGEE come from the germline V gene. V shed 4 bases and J 5 bases; nucleotides not matched to a gene: 6. CDR3 length: 14 residues. CDR3 in DNA: TGTGCCAGCAGCTATAGCGGGAGCGGGGAGACCCAGTACTTC. Protein sequence: CASSYSGSGETQYF.

V gene TRBV29-1 combines with J gene TRBJ2-1, with 7 bases identical to TRBD1. This CDR3 comprises 13 residues. CDR1 and CDR2 (germline): SQVTM, ANQGSEA. The trim removed 3 bases at V and 6 bases at J, leaving 5 bases unmatched. CDR3 protein: CSVEDRNLNEQFF. The CDR3 DNA follows: TGCAGCGTTGAGGACAGGAACCTCAATGAGCAGTTCTTC.

The J gene is TRBJ2-7, the V gene TRBV5-1; D may correspond to TRBD1 or TRBD2 (5 bases each). Trimming shortened V by 0 bases and J by 5 bases, and 12 bases separated the two germline ends. CDR1 SGHRS and CDR2 YFSETQ come from the germline V gene. The CDR3 extends over 14 amino acids. Here the CDR3 DNA reads TGCGCCAGCAGCTTGGGAAGGGTGGGGGACGAGCAGTACTTC. The encoded protein is CASSLGRVGDEQYF.

In its sample, this clone is medium-sized (0.01 to 0.1%). The chain links TRBV14 to TRBJ1-1; D gene ambiguous. Germline V gene lookup returns CDR1 SGHDN and CDR2 FVKESK. V was shortened by 3 bases and J by 7 bases, with 12 bases between the two germline ends. This CDR3 is 13 amino acids long. The CDR3 bases are TGTGCCAGCAGCCAGAGGTCGGACGGTGAAGCTTTCTTT. Translating gives CASSQRSDGEAFF.

The V and J genes are TRBV10-3 and TRBJ1-2; possibly TRBD1 for D (5 bases). Germline V gene lookup returns CDR1 ENHRY and CDR2 SYGVKD. The germline V and J ends were trimmed by 0 bases and 5 bases, with 16 bases remaining between them. This CDR3 has 16 amino acids. In nucleotides, the CDR3 is TGTGCCATCAGTGAGTCTGTAGGCAGGGAGCAATATGGCTACACCTTC. Translation gives CAISESVGREQYGYTF.

The rearrangement joins TRBV11-3 to TRBJ1-1; weak D call: TRBD1 (5 bases). The ends were cut back, 0 bases at V and 1 base at J, with 6 bases in the middle. CDR3 length equals 14 residues. Germline loops: CDR1 SGHNT, CDR2 YENEEA. CDR3 nucleotides: TGTGCCAGCAGCTTAGAGGGGGGGAACACTGAAGCTTTCTTT. The encoded protein is CASSLEGGNTEAFF.

The chain couples TRBV4-3 to TRBJ1-1; D ambiguous. V was trimmed by 1 base and J by 5 bases, leaving 2 bases between them. Germline V CDR1 and CDR2: LGHNA, YSLEER. The CDR3 sequence is 11 residues long. CDR3 sequence: CASSQGTEAFF. The DNA for the CDR3 is TGCGCCAGCAGCCAAGGGACTGAAGCTTTCTTT.

The chain uses TRBV30 and TRBJ2-7, with no clear D. The CDR3 runs 15 residues. V gave up 1 base and J gave up 2 bases, with 15 bases separating them. Germline CDR1 GTSNPN, CDR2 SVGIG (reference sequence). CDR3 region: CAWSDPRASTYEQYF. DNA of the CDR3: TGTGCCTGGAGTGACCCCCGGGCAAGCACCTACGAGCAGTACTTC.

This clone showed up just once. The V and J genes are TRBV5-1 and TRBJ1-2; D is perhaps TRBD1 (5 bases). With 4 bases removed from V and 2 bases from J, the gap between germline ends came to 12 bases. The germline V gene encodes CDR1 SGHRS and CDR2 YFSETQ. This CDR3 has 14 amino acids. DNA of the CDR3: TGCGCCAGCAGCACACCCGGGACCAACTATGGCTACACCTTC. Encoded protein: CASSTPGTNYGYTF.

This clone was picked up a small number of times. The chain links TRBV5-1 to TRBJ2-3; unclear D gene. There are 11 residues in the CDR3. From germline, CDR1 is SGHRS and CDR2 YFSETQ. V was shortened by 2 bases and J by 5 bases, with 3 bases between the two germline ends. CDR3 amino acids: CASSFLDTQYF. The CDR3 DNA follows: TGCGCCAGCAGCTTTCTAGATACGCAGTATTTT.

J is TRBJ2-3 and V is TRBV11-2; D is uncertain. The CDR3 length is 16 residues. CDR1 is SGHAT, CDR2 FQNNGV, per germline. V lost 6 bases and J lost 0, with 16 bases in between. The CDR3 sequence: CASSSFTLASTDTQYF. Written as DNA, the CDR3 is TGTGCCAGCAGTTCATTTACCTTGGCTAGCACAGATACGCAGTATTTT.

In its sample, this clone was seen a few times. The chain combines TRBV28 with TRBJ2-3; D ambiguous. Germline loops: CDR1 MDHEN, CDR2 SYDVKM. This CDR3 is built from 18 residues. The germline V and J ends were trimmed by 5 bases and 1 base, with 22 bases remaining between them. Here the CDR3 DNA reads TGTGCCAGCAGTCGTCCCGCCTCAACTAAGCGAGGCACAGATACGCAGTATTTT. It codes for CASSRPASTKRGTDTQYF.

The chain recombines TRBV2 with TRBJ1-1, with D hard to call. CDR1 is SNHLY and CDR2 is FYNNEI in the germline V gene. V lost 4 bases, J lost 5 bases, and 8 bases lay in between. CDR3 size: 12 residues. The CDR3 region is CASSGSETEAFF. In DNA, the CDR3 is TGTGCCAGCAGTGGCAGTGAGACTGAAGCTTTCTTT.

J is TRBJ1-3 and V is TRBV11-3, with D perhaps TRBD1 (6 bases). Germline lookup yields CDR1 SGHNT and CDR2 YENEEA. The CDR3 has 15 amino acids. V was clipped by 3 bases and J by 0 bases, with 9 bases between them. CDR3: CASSLRTDSGNTIYF. CDR3 sequence (DNA): TGTGCCAGCAGCTTGAGGACAGACTCTGGAAACACCATATATTTT.

The chain employs TRBV6-6 and TRBJ1-4; D is uncertain. The V end lost 2 bases, the J end lost 3 bases, and 7 bases lay between the germline ends. This CDR3 region has 14 residues. The germline V gene encodes CDR1 MNHNY and CDR2 SVGAGI (reference sequence). The CDR3 sequence is CASSYVGSNEKLFF. The DNA for the CDR3 is TGTGCCAGCAGTTACGTAGGATCTAATGAAAAACTGTTTTTT.

V gene TRBV5-3 combines with J gene TRBJ2-1; TRBD2 might be the D (5 bases). TRBV5-3 is annotated as an ORF whose role is uncertain. Trimming stripped 10 bases from V and 2 bases from J, with 13 bases between. The CDR3 contains 13 residues. The CDR3 DNA reads as TGTGCCTGGAATGGGGAGACCTACAATGAGCAGTTCTTC. This sequence encodes CAWNGETYNEQFF.